Below are 6 T cell receptor beta chains sequenced from a single sample in a study of CD8 T cells in ankylosing spondylitis. MiXCR was run by TCRdb on the 5' RACE reads, yielding one entry per CDR3 protein. The sample lists 100,000 to 150,000 distinct CDR3 sequences, 6% to 8.5% occurring once. What was sequenced was blood, either unsorted or a sorted T cell fraction (not recorded which). These receptors were taken from a male donor with ankylosing spondylitis or in good health (not recorded which).

This clonotype appeared many times. The rearrangement uses TRBV12-3 or TRBV12-4 and TRBJ2-5; D is perhaps TRBD2 (6 bases). This CDR3 contains 16 residues. V was pared by 5 bases and J by 4 bases, with 20 bases between. The CDR3 loop reads CASSPPQTRIRETQYF. CDR3 nucleotide sequence: TGTGCCAGCAGTCCGCCTCAGACTAGGATCCGAGAGACCCAGTACTTC.

This clonotype was seen many times. The chain links TRBV5-1 to TRBJ1-1; D is unresolved. Germline CDR1 SGHRS, CDR2 YFSETQ. The germline V and J ends were trimmed by 0 bases and 6 bases, with 6 bases remaining between them. This CDR3 region has 12 residues. The CDR3 is CASSLEGSEAFF. The CDR3 coding sequence is TGCGCCAGCAGCTTGGAGGGCTCTGAAGCTTTCTTT.

The table lists this clonotype with many counts. The chain combines TRBV9 with TRBJ1-4, with D hard to call. V lost 4 bases to trimming and J lost 7 bases, with 14 bases between them. Germline V gene data show CDR1 as SGDLS and CDR2 as YYNGEE. This CDR3 is 14 amino acids long. This CDR3 is CASSPRSYGEKLFF. CDR3 nucleotide sequence: TGTGCCAGCAGCCCTCGGTCCTATGGTGAAAAACTGTTTTTT.

This clonotype was detected many times. CDR3 sequence reads: CASSWVDRRTGELFF. CDR3 nucleotides: TGCGCCAGCAGCTGGGTGGACAGGCGCACCGGGGAGCTGTTTTTT. J is TRBJ2-2 and V is TRBV5-1, with 7 nucleotides matching TRBD1. The CDR3 is 15 residues long. The trim removed 3 bases at V and 4 bases at J, leaving 6 bases unmatched. Germline assignment: CDR1 SGHRS and CDR2 YFSETQ.

This clonotype was seen repeatedly, ten times or more. CDR3 region: CASSLVSGTAGELFF. The CDR3 DNA sequence: TGTGCCAGCAGCTTAGTTTCGGGGACCGCCGGGGAGCTGTTTTTT. V and J are TRBV7-2 and TRBJ2-2; D possibly matches TRBD1 or TRBD2 (5 bases each). CDR3 length: 15 residues. Trimming took off 1 base at V and 6 bases at J, with 12 bases between the two ends. In germline, CDR1 is SGHTA, CDR2 FQGNSA.

This clonotype was recorded many times. This chain uses TRBV28 with TRBJ2-7, with D perhaps being TRBD1 or TRBD2 (5 bases each). Germline CDR1 and CDR2: MDHEN and SYDVKM. The CDR3 is 14 amino acids. Trimming shortened V by 5 bases and J by 2 bases, and 13 bases separated the two germline ends. CDR3 protein: CASSPRGRTYEQYF. As DNA, the CDR3 is TGTGCCAGCAGTCCGAGGGGCAGGACCTACGAGCAGTACTTC.